The present T cell receptor beta chain was sequenced within a study of blood T cell repertoires in COVID-19. Study at large: The samples span acute and convalescent COVID-19 from the United States, Italy and Spain. The analysed material was cDNA or gDNA that came from T cells, B-cell-depleted T cells, or PBMCs.

V was cut by 3 bases and J by 11 bases, with 14 bases left in between. The CDR3 length is 14 residues. Germline V gene data show CDR1 as SEHNR and CDR2 as FQNEAQ (reference sequence). Authors' methods: Quantification of nucleated cells was approximated via reference gene primer amplification. The repertoire was sequenced with immunoSEQ multiplex PCR; TCRdb's copy has only in-frame clones and lacks some. V and J calls plus clone size are reproduced from that table; the DNA served to infer D and trimming. The sample includes under 300,000 clones, 80% to 90% of them seen just once. This rearrangement joins TRBV7-9 to TRBJ1-6; a weak D match, TRBD1 (5 bases). The sequencing input was peripheral blood. The TCR was taken from a man aged 25-40 years who had recovered from COVID-19. The CDR3 DNA reads TGTGCCAGCAGCTTCGAGGGACTCTGGACACCCCTCCACTTT. As protein: CASSFEGLWTPLHF.